This entry lists 15 T cell receptor beta chains sequenced from one sample in a study of blood T cell repertoires in COVID-19 (dated by TCRdb to the early 2020s). Libraries were made using the immunoSEQ multiplex PCR assay. TCRdb limited this immuneACCESS table to in-frame rearrangements with V and J called. A share of clones is missing; checked studies link under half to unresolved V genes, and the rest is unexplained. This sample lists about 210,000 clones; 80% were detected once. In total, the top ten clones hold more than 7% of the sample. What was sequenced was peripheral blood. These receptors all stem from a woman in her seventies with acute or convalescent COVID-19.

The sample holds one count of this clone. The J gene is TRBJ1-2, the V gene TRBV12-3 or TRBV12-4, with 7 bases identical to TRBD1. The CDR3 has 12 amino acids. Trimming took 6 bases from V and 6 from J; bases not matched to a gene: 4. CDR3 in amino acids: CASSIQGDGYTF. The CDR3 bases are TGTGCCAGCAGCATTCAGGGGGATGGCTACACCTTC.

This clone was seen a handful of times. The CDR3 reads CSVVGRGNYGYTF. DNA of the CDR3: TGCAGCGTTGTAGGCAGGGGAAACTATGGCTACACCTTC. The V and J genes are TRBV29-1 and TRBJ1-2, with D possibly matching TRBD1 (6 bases). Germline CDR1 reads SQVTM; CDR2 reads ANQGSEA. The CDR3 runs to 13 residues. With 4 bases removed from V and 2 bases from J, the gap between germline ends came to 11 bases.

In the case of this clone: The same CDR3 also results from other DNA sequences found in this sample. CDR3 sequence (DNA): TGTGCCAGCAGCTTAGGAGCGGGGGGCACAGATACGCAGTATTTT. This gives the protein CASSLGAGGTDTQYF. This chain connects TRBV7-2 to TRBJ2-3; 8 bases are shared with TRBD2. CDR1 and CDR2 (germline): SGHTA, FQGNSA. Germline trimming cut 1 base from V and 1 base from J; bases unmatched to any gene: 1. This CDR3 has 15 residues.

The V gene is TRBV7-2, the J gene TRBJ1-2, with 7 bases fitting TRBD1. The V and J ends lost 5 bases and 4 bases, in that order; junction bases with no gene match: 4. This CDR3 is 13 amino acids long. Looked up from germline, CDR1 is SGHTA and CDR2 is FQGNSA. DNA for the CDR3: TGTGCCAGCAGCCAGGACAGGTCCTATGGCTACACCTTC. Translating gives CASSQDRSYGYTF. The full variable domain, in which reference TRBV7-2 and TRBJ1-2 provide the parts outside the CDR3, is GAGVSQSPSNKVTEKGKDVELRCDPISGHTALYWYRQSLGQGLEFLIYFQGNSAPDKSGLPSDRFSAERTGGSVSTLTIQRTQQEDSAVYLCASSQDRSYGYTFGSGTRLTVV.

The CDR3, as DNA: TGTGCCAGCAGCGAAACCCAGGCCGGGGAGCTGTTTTTT. Its translation: CASSETQAGELFF. The J gene is TRBJ2-2, the V gene TRBV11-2, with D unresolved. V gave up 5 bases and J gave up 6 bases, with 10 bases separating them. The germline V gene has CDR1 SGHAT and CDR2 FQNNGV. The CDR3 contains 13 residues.

This clone was detected only once. The rearrangement links TRBV5-1 to TRBJ2-3, with TRBD1 as a possible D gene (5 bases). The V gene lost 0 bases and the J gene lost 2 bases, with 7 bases spanning the gap. The CDR3 loop spans 14 amino acids. Germline-derived CDR1 and CDR2 are SGHRS and YFSETQ. Here the CDR3 DNA reads TGCGCCAGCAGCTTGGGACAGTTCACAGATACGCAGTATTTT. Encoded protein: CASSLGQFTDTQYF.

The rearrangement uses TRBV30 and TRBJ1-1; D is uncertain. The CDR3 is 11 amino acids. CDR1 and CDR2 (germline): GTSNPN, SVGIG (reference sequence). The ends were cut back, 1 base at V and 10 bases at J, with 10 bases in the middle. CDR3 residues: CAWSGASRAFF. The CDR3 DNA is TGTGCCTGGAGTGGTGCCTCCAGAGCTTTCTTT.

This chain connects TRBV24-1 to TRBJ2-3; TRBD2 might be the D (6 bases). Looked up from germline, CDR1 is KGHDR and CDR2 is SFDVKD. The CDR3 sequence is 17 residues long. The V and J ends lost 0 bases and 4 bases respectively, with 16 bases between them. This CDR3 reads CATSDLTSRRGADTQYF. In DNA, the CDR3 is TGTGCCACCAGTGATTTGACTAGCCGGCGGGGTGCAGATACGCAGTATTTT.

The chain uses TRBV6-5 and TRBJ1-4, with 7 bases fitting TRBD1. Germline values: CDR1 MNHEY, CDR2 SVGAGI. The CDR3 has 15 amino acids. With V trimmed by 2 bases and J by 7 bases, 7 bases remained unmatched. In DNA form, the CDR3 reads TGTGCCAGCAGTTACGGAGACAGGGAAGCTGAAAAACTGTTTTTT. The encoded protein is CASSYGDREAEKLFF.

This clone was seen a few times. This chain joins TRBV6-6 and TRBJ2-3, with D hard to call. Deletions cut 6 bases from V and 3 bases from J, with 4 bases between. Germline V gene sequence: CDR1 MNHNY, CDR2 SVGAGI (reference sequence). This CDR3 comprises 11 residues. This CDR3 is CASSPTDTQYF. CDR3 bases: TGTGCCAGCAGCCCGACAGATACGCAGTATTTT.

The V gene is TRBV15, the J gene TRBJ1-5; 10 positions match TRBD1. The CDR3 spans 15 residues. V trimming: 5 bases; J trimming: 4 bases; junction bases outside the gene matches: 5. Germline assignment: CDR1 LNHNV and CDR2 YYDKDF (reference sequence). In nucleotides, the CDR3 is TGTGCCACCAGCGCCCGGACAGGGGGAAATCAGCCCCAGCATTTT. It encodes CATSARTGGNQPQHF.

The chain employs TRBV2 and TRBJ2-5; 8 positions agree with TRBD2. CDR1 and CDR2 from the germline V gene are SNHLY and FYNNEI. V lost 8 bases to trimming and J lost 5 bases; unmatched junction nucleotides: 22. The CDR3 has 18 amino acids. The CDR3 nucleotides read TGTGCCAGCCGCGGAGGTTTTCTAGCGGGTGGGGAGGGGGAGACCCAGTACTTC. Residues: CASRGGFLAGGEGETQYF.

V is TRBV4-1 and J is TRBJ2-2; TRBD2 agrees at 8 bases. CDR1 and CDR2 (germline): MGHRA, YSYEKL. V was clipped by 7 bases and J by 0 bases; unmatched bases: 13. CDR3 length: 18 residues. The CDR3: CASTLMHGAGANTGELFF. In nucleotides, the CDR3 is TGCGCCAGCACCCTAATGCACGGAGCGGGGGCGAACACCGGGGAGCTGTTTTTT.

The chain is built from TRBV7-2 and TRBJ2-4, with a possible D match to TRBD1 (5 bases). V lost 5 bases and J lost 8, with 10 bases in between. CDR3 length: 12 amino acids. In germline, CDR1 is SGHTA, CDR2 FQGNSA. This CDR3 reads CASSLRVDIQYF. The CDR3 DNA follows: TGTGCCAGCAGCCTCAGGGTTGACATTCAGTACTTC.

This clone came up a few times. The chain is built from TRBV6-6 and TRBJ2-5, with 8 bases fitting TRBD2. Germline loops: CDR1 MNHNY, CDR2 SVGAGI (reference sequence). CDR3 size: 15 residues. The junction had 3 bases not matched to a gene; V was cut back by 0 bases and J by 3 bases. The CDR3 coding sequence is TGTGCCAGCAGTTACTCGGGCGGGGGGAAAGAGACCCAGTACTTC. Translated: CASSYSGGGKETQYF.